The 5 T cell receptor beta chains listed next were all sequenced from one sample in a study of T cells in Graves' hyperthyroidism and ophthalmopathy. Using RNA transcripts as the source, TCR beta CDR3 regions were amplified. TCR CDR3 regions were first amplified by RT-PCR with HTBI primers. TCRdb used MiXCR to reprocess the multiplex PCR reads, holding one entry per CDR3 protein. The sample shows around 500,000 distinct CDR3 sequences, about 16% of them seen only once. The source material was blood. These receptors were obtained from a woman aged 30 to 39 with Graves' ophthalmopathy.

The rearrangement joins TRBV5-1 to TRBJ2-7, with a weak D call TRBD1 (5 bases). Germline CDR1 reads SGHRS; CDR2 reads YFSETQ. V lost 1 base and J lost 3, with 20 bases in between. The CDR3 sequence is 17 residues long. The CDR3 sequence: CASSLRITETVLYEQYF. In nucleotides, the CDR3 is TGCGCCAGCAGCTTGAGAATAACCGAGACAGTTCTCTACGAGCAGTACTTC. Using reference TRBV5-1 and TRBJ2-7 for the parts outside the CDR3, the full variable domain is KAGVTQTPRYLIKTRGQQVTLSCSPISGHRSVSWYQQTPGQGLQFLFEYFSETQRNKGNFPGRFSGRQFSNSRSEMNVSTLELGDSALYLCASSLRITETVLYEQYFGPGTRLTVT.

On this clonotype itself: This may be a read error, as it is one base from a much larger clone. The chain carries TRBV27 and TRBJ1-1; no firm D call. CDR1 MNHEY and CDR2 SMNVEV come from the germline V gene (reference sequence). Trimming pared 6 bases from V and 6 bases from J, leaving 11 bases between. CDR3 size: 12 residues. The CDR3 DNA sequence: TGTGCCAGCAGCTTAGTCGTCCCTGAAGCTTTCTTT. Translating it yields CASSLVVPEAFF.

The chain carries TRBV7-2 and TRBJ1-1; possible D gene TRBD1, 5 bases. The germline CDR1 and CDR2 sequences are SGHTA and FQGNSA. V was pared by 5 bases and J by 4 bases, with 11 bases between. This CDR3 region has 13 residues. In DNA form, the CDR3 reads TGTGCCAGCAGCCATGGGGGTTCCACTGAAGCTTTCTTT. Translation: CASSHGGSTEAFF.

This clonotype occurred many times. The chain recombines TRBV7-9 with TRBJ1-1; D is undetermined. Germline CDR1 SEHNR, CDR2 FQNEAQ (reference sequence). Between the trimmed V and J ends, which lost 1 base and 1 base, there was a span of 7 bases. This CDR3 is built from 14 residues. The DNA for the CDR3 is TGTGCCAGCAGCTTAGTTATGGGGAACACTGAAGCTTTCTTT. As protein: CASSLVMGNTEAFF.

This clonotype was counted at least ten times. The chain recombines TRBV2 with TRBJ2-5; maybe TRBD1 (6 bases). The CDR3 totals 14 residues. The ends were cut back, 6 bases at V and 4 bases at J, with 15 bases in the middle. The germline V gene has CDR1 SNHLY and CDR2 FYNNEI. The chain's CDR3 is CASRIRGAVETQYF. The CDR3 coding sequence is TGTGCCAGCAGAATCAGGGGAGCGGTAGAGACCCAGTACTTC.